The 24 T cell receptor beta chains listed next were all sequenced from one sample in a study of T cell responses to AZD1222 COVID-19 vaccine. Generated by immunoSEQ multiplex PCR, the TCRdb table keeps only in-frame clones and is missing some. The sample includes roughly 100,000 clones, around 94% of them seen just once. Specimen: peripheral blood, collected on day 0 of AZD1222 vaccination. These receptors were collected from an adult in good health.

The chain carries TRBV28 and TRBJ1-2; no clear D gene. Germline lookup yields CDR1 MDHEN and CDR2 SYDVKM. The CDR3 has 12 residues. The V and J ends lost 6 bases and 8 bases respectively, with 13 bases between them. CDR3 residues: CASRFPVGGYTF. The CDR3 region has the DNA TGTGCCAGCAGATTTCCCGTGGGGGGCTACACCTTC.

The rearrangement uses TRBV4-1 and TRBJ1-2, with TRBD1 as a possible D gene (6 bases). The CDR3 has 17 amino acids. Trimming left V 3 bases short and J 7 bases short, with 24 bases between. Germline CDR1 is MGHRA and CDR2 is YSYEKL. The CDR3 sequence is CASSHPTGAGTLSGYTF. The DNA for the CDR3 is TGCGCCAGCAGCCACCCCACGGGGGCAGGGACCCTAAGTGGCTACACCTTC.

The table lists this clone with a few counts. The rearrangement uses TRBV15 and TRBJ2-7; 9 bases are shared with TRBD2. The CDR3 totals 15 residues. The V and J ends lost 0 bases and 5 bases, in that order; junction bases with no gene match: 5. Germline CDR1 and CDR2: LNHNV and YYDKDF (reference sequence). The CDR3 DNA is TGTGCCACCAGCAGAGATAGCGGGGGATCCGACGAGCAGTACTTC. As protein: CATSRDSGGSDEQYF.

The rearrangement uses TRBV7-5 and TRBJ2-7; the D segment call TRBD2 is taken from the table without a DNA check. TRBV7-5 is classified as a pseudogene. This CDR3 is 15 amino acids long. Here the CDR3 DNA reads TGTGCCAGTCCTCGTCAGCGCCTTAGCTCCTACGAGCAGTACTTC. Translation: CASPRQRLSSYEQYF.

V gene TRBV19 combines with J gene TRBJ1-1; TRBD1 might be the D (5 bases). CDR1 and CDR2 from the germline V gene are LNHDA and SQIVND (reference sequence). The CDR3 contains 13 residues. The V end was cut by 4 bases, the J end by 4 bases, with 10 bases between. The DNA for the CDR3 is TGTGCCAGTAGTAGCGGGGGGAGCACTGAAGCTTTCTTT. Translated: CASSSGGSTEAFF.

The V and J genes are TRBV10-1 and TRBJ1-2, with D unresolved. This CDR3 has 15 amino acids. Between the trimmed V and J ends, which lost 5 bases and 2 bases, there was a span of 15 bases. Germline values: CDR1 WNHNN, CDR2 SYGVQD (reference sequence). The CDR3 bases are TGCGCCAGCAGTTGCCGGGGTGTGGGAAACTATGGCTACACCTTC. This encodes CASSCRGVGNYGYTF.

V and J are TRBV27 and TRBJ1-5, with D tentatively TRBD1 (5 bases). CDR3 size: 14 residues. Germline CDR1 reads MNHEY; CDR2 reads SMNVEV (reference sequence). Trimming stripped 6 bases from V and 6 bases from J, with 15 bases between. Written as DNA, the CDR3 is TGTGCCAGCAGACCCGGGGGTGCAGGTCAGCCCCAGCATTTT. It codes for CASRPGGAGQPQHF.

In regard to this clone: The junction differs from germline at one of its ends, possibly a read error. The genes are TRBV7-7 and TRBJ1-5; tentative D call: TRBD1 (6 bases). The CDR3 totals 15 residues. Germline V gene data show CDR1 as SSHAT and CDR2 as FNYEAQ (reference sequence). CDR3 residues: CASSSGQRPNQPQHF. The CDR3 nucleotides are TGTGCTAGCAGCTCCGGACAGAGACCAAATCAGCCCCAGCATTTT.

The J gene is TRBJ2-1, the V gene TRBV4-3; D ambiguous. The CDR3 totals 14 residues. V lost 1 base and J lost 3, with 7 bases in between. Germline-derived CDR1 and CDR2 are LGHNA and YSLEER. The CDR3: CASSQVNGYNEQFF. The DNA of the CDR3 is TGCGCCAGCAGCCAAGTCAACGGCTACAATGAGCAGTTCTTC.

This clone has a single count. The CDR3 nucleotides are TGTGCCAGCAGCTTTGTTCAGGGTTCATCCTACAATGAGCAGTTCTTC. This codes for CASSFVQGSSYNEQFF. This rearrangement joins TRBV5-5 to TRBJ2-1; D is possibly TRBD1 (5 bases). This CDR3 has 16 residues. The germline V gene encodes CDR1 SGHKS and CDR2 YYEKEE (reference sequence). The V end lost 2 bases, the J end lost 1 base, and 13 bases lay between the germline ends. Combining the CDR3 with reference TRBV5-5 and TRBJ2-1 gives the whole variable domain DAGVTQSPTHLIKTRGQQVTLRCSPISGHKSVSWYQQVLGQGPQFIFQYYEKEERGRGNFPDRFSARQFPNYSSELNVNALLLGDSALYLCASSFVQGSSYNEQFFGPGTRLTVL.

The chain recombines TRBV5-1 with TRBJ2-3; 8 nucleotides match TRBD1. This CDR3 is 13 amino acids long. The germline V gene has CDR1 SGHRS and CDR2 YFSETQ. Unmatched junction bases numbered 2, after V lost 4 bases and J lost 4 bases. The CDR3 here is CASSKTGADTQYF. The CDR3 coding sequence is TGCGCCAGCAGCAAGACAGGGGCAGATACGCAGTATTTT.

The V gene is TRBV27, the J gene TRBJ1-5; D ambiguous. Germline loops: CDR1 MNHEY, CDR2 SMNVEV (reference sequence). CDR3 size: 14 residues. V was clipped by 3 bases and J by 6 bases, with 12 bases between them. The CDR3 DNA reads as TGTGCCAGCAGTTTTTCACGGGCTTCTCAGCCCCAGCATTTT. Translating gives CASSFSRASQPQHF.

The CDR3 is CASSIGAMTGGGYTF. The CDR3 DNA sequence: TGTGCCAGTAGTATCGGGGCTATGACAGGGGGAGGCTACACCTTC. This chain connects TRBV19 to TRBJ1-2, with 9 bases lining up with TRBD1. Germline CDR1 LNHDA, CDR2 SQIVND (reference sequence). This CDR3 spans 15 amino acids. V shed 3 bases and J 8 bases; nucleotides not matched to a gene: 10.

CDR3 nucleotide sequence: TGTGCCAGCAGCTTAGGGGCCGGGTATAATAATTCACCCCTCCACTTT. Its protein is CASSLGAGYNNSPLHF. V usage is TRBV11-2 and J usage is TRBJ1-6; D is uncertain. In germline, CDR1 is SGHAT, CDR2 FQNNGV. V lost 1 base and J lost 5, with 12 bases in between. The CDR3 is made up of 16 amino acids. The full variable domain, its missing parts supplied by reference TRBV11-2 and TRBJ1-6, is EAGVAQSPRYKIIEKRQSVAFWCNPISGHATLYWYQQILGQGPKLLIQFQNNGVVDDSQLPKDRFSAERLKGVDSTLKIQPAKLEDSAVYLCASSLGAGYNNSPLHFGNGTRLTVT.

The gene calls are TRBV9 and TRBJ1-2, with D possibly TRBD1 on 6 matching bases. The V end lost 4 bases, the J end lost 6 bases, and 19 bases lay between the germline ends. Germline V CDR1 and CDR2: SGDLS, YYNGEE. CDR3 size: 15 residues. Here the CDR3 DNA reads TGTGCCAGCAGCCCGAGGGGGGCCCGGGGGGATGGCTACACCTTC. It translates to CASSPRGARGDGYTF.

The V and J genes are TRBV5-1 and TRBJ1-4; D is possibly TRBD1 (5 bases). The germline V gene has CDR1 SGHRS and CDR2 YFSETQ. The CDR3 has 15 residues. V was shortened by 5 bases and J by 3 bases, with 14 bases between the two germline ends. CDR3 sequence reads: CASRAGYLANEKLFF. The CDR3 DNA sequence: TGCGCCAGCAGGGCAGGGTATCTAGCTAATGAAAAACTGTTTTTT.

This chain joins TRBV7-9 and TRBJ2-3; D is ambiguous. Germline CDR1 reads SEHNR; CDR2 reads FQNEAQ (reference sequence). Trimming cost V 1 base and J 2 bases, with 16 bases left between them. There are 17 residues in the CDR3. In DNA, the CDR3 is TGTGCCAGCAGCTTAGAGGCCAGTGGACCCTACACAGATACGCAGTATTTT. Protein sequence: CASSLEASGPYTDTQYF.

The chain links TRBV27 to TRBJ1-1; tentative D call: TRBD1 (5 bases). Germline assignment: CDR1 MNHEY and CDR2 SMNVEV (reference sequence). This CDR3 spans 13 amino acids. V was pared by 10 bases and J by 4 bases, with 16 bases between. CDR3 sequence reads: CATRLGVGTEAFF. The DNA of the CDR3 is TGTGCCACCAGATTGGGGGTGGGCACTGAAGCTTTCTTT.

Here the CDR3 DNA reads TGTGCCAGCAGTCGACAGGGTTACACAGATACGCAGTATTTT. Translated, it gives CASSRQGYTDTQYF. The rearrangement uses TRBV6-5 and TRBJ2-3, with 7 bases fitting TRBD1. With V trimmed by 5 bases and J by 2 bases, 4 bases remained unmatched. The germline V gene has CDR1 MNHEY and CDR2 SVGAGI. This CDR3 spans 14 amino acids.

V gene TRBV6-5 combines with J gene TRBJ1-2; maybe TRBD1 (5 bases). Trimming took off 8 bases at V and 3 bases at J, with 19 bases between the two ends. The CDR3 length is 15 residues. Germline-derived CDR1 and CDR2 are MNHEY and SVGAGI. CDR3 loop: CASWTAGRSDYGYTF. The DNA for the CDR3 is TGTGCCAGCTGGACGGCAGGGAGGTCGGACTATGGCTACACCTTC.

The DNA for the CDR3 is TGTGCCACCACCTCTAGCCAGGGCAGTCCAAGCACAGATACGCAGTATTTT. This translates into CATTSSQGSPSTDTQYF. V gene TRBV24-1 combines with J gene TRBJ2-3; D tentatively reads TRBD1 or TRBD2 (5 bases each). There are 17 residues in the CDR3. Germline V gene data show CDR1 as KGHDR and CDR2 as SFDVKD. With 8 bases removed from V and 0 bases from J, the gap between germline ends came to 20 bases.

This rearrangement joins TRBV7-2 to TRBJ2-1; D is possibly TRBD1 or TRBD2 (5 bases each). V shed 0 bases and J shed 10 bases, with 13 bases lying between them. The CDR3 runs to 14 residues. Germline lookup yields CDR1 SGHTA and CDR2 FQGNSA. In DNA, the CDR3 is TGTGCCAGCAGCTTAGCGAGGGACCGGCCGGAGCAGTTCTTC. Translated, it gives CASSLARDRPEQFF.

The rearrangement joins TRBV4-1 to TRBJ1-2; D uncertain. Germline V gene data show CDR1 as MGHRA and CDR2 as YSYEKL. CDR3 length: 14 amino acids. V gave up 0 bases and J gave up 3 bases, with 8 bases separating them. This chain's CDR3 is CASSQDSQHYGYTF. The CDR3 region has the DNA TGCGCCAGCAGCCAAGATTCCCAGCACTATGGCTACACCTTC.

The rearrangement uses TRBV4-1 and TRBJ1-6; D unresolved. The ends were cut back, 1 base at V and 10 bases at J, with 17 bases in the middle. Germline V gene lookup returns CDR1 MGHRA and CDR2 YSYEKL. The CDR3 is 16 residues long. The CDR3 loop reads CASSQAEQQIHSPLHF. The CDR3 coding sequence is TGCGCCAGCAGCCAAGCTGAACAGCAGATCCACTCACCCCTCCACTTT.